This T cell receptor beta chain was found in a study of post-analysis software for immune sequencing data. Study outcomes and limitations: In patients, a few TRBV segments were more frequent than in controls, with TRBV5-6, TRBV5-1 and TRBV20-1 among them. Co-batched samples clustered tightly together by F measure.

Included in the TCR beta cDNA libraries were unique molecular identifiers. Via MiXCR, TCRdb re-called the PCR reads, giving one row per CDR3 protein. The table lists about half a million distinct CDR3 sequences, roughly 45% of them singletons. Germline V gives CDR1 MNHEY, CDR2 SVGAGI. The V and J ends lost 10 bases and 8 bases respectively, with 20 bases between them. The CDR3 has 13 residues. About this clonotype itself: The target antigen is unknown.

This rearrangement joins TRBV6-5 to TRBJ1-2; D gene ambiguous. This receptor was taken from a girl between 5 and 17 years old with multiple sclerosis. The sequenced material came from blood. DNA for the CDR3: TGTGCCACCCCAAGGTTAACGGGCCGGGGCTACACCTTC. Residues: CATPRLTGRGYTF.